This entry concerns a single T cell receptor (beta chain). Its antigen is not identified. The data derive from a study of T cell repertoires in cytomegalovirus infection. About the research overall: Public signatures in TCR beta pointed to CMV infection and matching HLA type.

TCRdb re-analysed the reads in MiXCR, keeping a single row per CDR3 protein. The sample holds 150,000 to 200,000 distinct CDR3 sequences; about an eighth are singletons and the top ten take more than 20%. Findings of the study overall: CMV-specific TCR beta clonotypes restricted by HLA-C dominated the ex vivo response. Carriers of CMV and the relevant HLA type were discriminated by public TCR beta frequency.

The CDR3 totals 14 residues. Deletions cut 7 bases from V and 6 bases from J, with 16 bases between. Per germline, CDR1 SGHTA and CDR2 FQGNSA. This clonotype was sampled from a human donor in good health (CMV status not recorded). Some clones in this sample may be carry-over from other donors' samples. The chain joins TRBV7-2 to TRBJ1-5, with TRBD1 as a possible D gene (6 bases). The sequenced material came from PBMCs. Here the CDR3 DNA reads TGTGCCAGCACTCGGGGGGGGGCCGGTCAGCCCCAGCATTTT. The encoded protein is CASTRGGAGQPQHF.